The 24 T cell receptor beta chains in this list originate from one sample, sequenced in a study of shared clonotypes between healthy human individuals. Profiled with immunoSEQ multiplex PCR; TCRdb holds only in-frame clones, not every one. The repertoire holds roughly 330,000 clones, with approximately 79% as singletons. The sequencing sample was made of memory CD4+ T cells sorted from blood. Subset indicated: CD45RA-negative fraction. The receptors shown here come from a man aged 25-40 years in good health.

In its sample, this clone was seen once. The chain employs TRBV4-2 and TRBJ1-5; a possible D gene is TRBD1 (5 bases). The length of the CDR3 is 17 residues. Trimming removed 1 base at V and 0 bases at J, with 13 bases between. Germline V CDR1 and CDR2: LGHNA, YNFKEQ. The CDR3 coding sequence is TGTGCCAGCAGCCAAGCTGCCCGACAGCGTAGCAATCAGCCCCAGCATTTT. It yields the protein CASSQAARQRSNQPQHF.

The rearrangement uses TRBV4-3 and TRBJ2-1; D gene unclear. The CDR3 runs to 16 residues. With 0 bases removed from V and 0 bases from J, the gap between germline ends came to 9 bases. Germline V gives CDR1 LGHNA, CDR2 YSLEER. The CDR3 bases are TGCGCCAGCAGCCAAGATGAGCCTTTCTCCTACAATGAGCAGTTCTTC. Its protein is CASSQDEPFSYNEQFF.

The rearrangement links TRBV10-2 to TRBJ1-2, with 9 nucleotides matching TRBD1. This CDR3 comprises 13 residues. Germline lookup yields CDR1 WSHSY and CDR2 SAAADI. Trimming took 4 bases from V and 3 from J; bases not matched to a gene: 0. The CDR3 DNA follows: TGCGCCAGCAGTGGGACAGGGGACTATGGCTACACCTTC. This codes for CASSGTGDYGYTF.

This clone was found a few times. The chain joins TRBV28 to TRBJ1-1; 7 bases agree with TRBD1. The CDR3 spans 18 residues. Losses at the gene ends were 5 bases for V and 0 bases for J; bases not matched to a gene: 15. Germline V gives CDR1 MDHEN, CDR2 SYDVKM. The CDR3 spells CASSLPAGTAAMNTEAFF. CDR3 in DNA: TGTGCCAGCAGTCTTCCAGCCGGGACAGCGGCTATGAACACTGAAGCTTTCTTT.

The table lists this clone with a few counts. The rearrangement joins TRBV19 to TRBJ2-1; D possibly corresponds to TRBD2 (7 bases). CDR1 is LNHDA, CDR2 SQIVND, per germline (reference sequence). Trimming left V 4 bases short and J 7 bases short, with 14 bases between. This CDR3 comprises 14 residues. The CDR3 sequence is CASSSKGGGNEQFF. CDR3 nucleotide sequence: TGTGCCAGTAGTAGTAAGGGAGGGGGAAATGAGCAGTTCTTC.

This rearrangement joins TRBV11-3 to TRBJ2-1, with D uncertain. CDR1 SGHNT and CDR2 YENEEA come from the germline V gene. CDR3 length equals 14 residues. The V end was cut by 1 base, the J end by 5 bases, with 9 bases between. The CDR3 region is CASSLGRFNNEQFF. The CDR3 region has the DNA TGTGCCAGCAGCTTAGGGCGCTTTAACAATGAGCAGTTCTTC.

Here the CDR3 DNA reads TGTGCCAGCAGCTTAGGGGCCAAAAACATTCAGTACTTC. Protein product: CASSLGAKNIQYF. This chain links TRBV5-4 with TRBJ2-4; D gene ambiguous. This CDR3 is 13 amino acids long. V was cut by 2 bases and J by 1 base, with 4 bases left in between. CDR1 SGHNT and CDR2 YYREEE come from the germline V gene (reference sequence).

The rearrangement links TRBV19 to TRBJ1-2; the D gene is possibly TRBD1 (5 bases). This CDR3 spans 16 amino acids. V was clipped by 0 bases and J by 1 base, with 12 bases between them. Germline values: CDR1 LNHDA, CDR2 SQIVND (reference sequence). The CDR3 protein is CASSIDRDRNNYGYTF. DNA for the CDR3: TGTGCCAGTAGTATAGATCGGGACCGAAATAACTATGGCTACACCTTC.

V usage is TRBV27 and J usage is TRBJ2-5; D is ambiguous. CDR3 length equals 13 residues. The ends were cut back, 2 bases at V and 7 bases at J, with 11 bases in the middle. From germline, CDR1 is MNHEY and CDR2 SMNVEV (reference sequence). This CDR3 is CASSLIGSGTQYF. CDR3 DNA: TGTGCCAGCAGTTTAATAGGGTCGGGGACCCAGTACTTC.

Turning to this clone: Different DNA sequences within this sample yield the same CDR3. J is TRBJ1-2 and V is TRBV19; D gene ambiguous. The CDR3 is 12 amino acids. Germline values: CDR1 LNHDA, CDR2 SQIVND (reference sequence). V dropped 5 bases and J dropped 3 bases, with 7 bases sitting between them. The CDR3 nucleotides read TGTGCCAGTAGTTTGGGCGACTATGGCTACACCTTC. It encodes CASSLGDYGYTF.

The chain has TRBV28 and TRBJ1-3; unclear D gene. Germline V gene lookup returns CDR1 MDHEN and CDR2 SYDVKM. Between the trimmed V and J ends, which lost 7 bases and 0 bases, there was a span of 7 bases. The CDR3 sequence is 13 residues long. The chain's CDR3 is CASKESSGNTIYF. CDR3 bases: TGTGCCAGCAAAGAAAGCTCTGGAAACACCATATATTTT.

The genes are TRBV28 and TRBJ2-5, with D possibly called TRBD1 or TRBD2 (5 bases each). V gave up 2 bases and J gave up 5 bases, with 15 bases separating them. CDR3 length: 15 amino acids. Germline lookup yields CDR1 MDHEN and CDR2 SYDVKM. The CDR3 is CASSLLDGKGETQYF. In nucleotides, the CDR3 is TGTGCCAGCAGTTTACTGGACGGGAAGGGGGAGACCCAGTACTTC.

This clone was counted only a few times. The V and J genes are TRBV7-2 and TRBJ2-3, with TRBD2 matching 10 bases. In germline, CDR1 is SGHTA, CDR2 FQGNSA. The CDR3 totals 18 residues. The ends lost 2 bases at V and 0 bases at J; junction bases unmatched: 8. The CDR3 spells CASSLLSLAGGSTDTQYF. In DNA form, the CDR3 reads TGTGCCAGCAGCTTACTTTCTTTAGCGGGAGGTAGCACAGATACGCAGTATTTT.

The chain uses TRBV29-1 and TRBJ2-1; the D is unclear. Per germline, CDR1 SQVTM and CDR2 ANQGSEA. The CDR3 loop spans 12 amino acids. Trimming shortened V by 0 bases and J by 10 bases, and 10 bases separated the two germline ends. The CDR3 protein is CSVEETAEEQFF. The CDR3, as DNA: TGCAGCGTTGAAGAGACGGCAGAAGAGCAGTTCTTC.

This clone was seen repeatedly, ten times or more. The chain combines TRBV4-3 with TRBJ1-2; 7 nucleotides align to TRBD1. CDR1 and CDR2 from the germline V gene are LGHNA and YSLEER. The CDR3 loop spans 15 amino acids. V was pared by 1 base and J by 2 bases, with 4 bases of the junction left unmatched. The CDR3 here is CASSQGEDRNYGYTF. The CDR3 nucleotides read TGCGCCAGCAGCCAAGGGGAGGACAGGAACTATGGCTACACCTTC.

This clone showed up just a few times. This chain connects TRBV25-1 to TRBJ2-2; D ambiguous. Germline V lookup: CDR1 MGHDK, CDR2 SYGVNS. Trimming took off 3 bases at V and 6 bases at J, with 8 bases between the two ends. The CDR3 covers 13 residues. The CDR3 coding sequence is TGTGCCAGCAGTGATCTCGGCGCCGGGGAGCTGTTTTTT. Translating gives CASSDLGAGELFF. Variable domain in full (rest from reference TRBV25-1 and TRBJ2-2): EADIYQTPRYLVIGTGKKITLECSQTMGHDKMYWYQQDPGMELHLIHYSYGVNSTEKGDLSSESTVSRIRTEHFPLTLESARPSHTSQYLCASSDLGAGELFFGEGSRLTVL.

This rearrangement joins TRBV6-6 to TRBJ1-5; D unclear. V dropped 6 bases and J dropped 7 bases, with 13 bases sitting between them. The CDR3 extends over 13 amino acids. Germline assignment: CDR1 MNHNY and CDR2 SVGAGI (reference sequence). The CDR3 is CASSLDPGQPQHF. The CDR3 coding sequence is TGTGCCAGCAGCCTAGATCCGGGGCAGCCCCAGCATTTT.

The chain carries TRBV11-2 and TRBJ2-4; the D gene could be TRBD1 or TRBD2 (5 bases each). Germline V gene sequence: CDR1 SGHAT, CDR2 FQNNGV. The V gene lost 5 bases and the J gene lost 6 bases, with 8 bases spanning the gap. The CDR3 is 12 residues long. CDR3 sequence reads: CASSLGTNIQYF. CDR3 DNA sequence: TGTGCCAGCAGCCTCGGGACAAACATTCAGTACTTC. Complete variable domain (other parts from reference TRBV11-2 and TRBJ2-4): EAGVAQSPRYKIIEKRQSVAFWCNPISGHATLYWYQQILGQGPKLLIQFQNNGVVDDSQLPKDRFSAERLKGVDSTLKIQPAKLEDSAVYLCASSLGTNIQYFGAGTRLSVL.

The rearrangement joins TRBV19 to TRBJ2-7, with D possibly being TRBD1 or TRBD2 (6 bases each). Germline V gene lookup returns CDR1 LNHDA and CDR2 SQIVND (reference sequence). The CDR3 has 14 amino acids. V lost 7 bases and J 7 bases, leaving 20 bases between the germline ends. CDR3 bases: TGTGCCAGTAAAGTGAACTCGGGGGCGATTGAGCAGTACTTC. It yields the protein CASKVNSGAIEQYF.

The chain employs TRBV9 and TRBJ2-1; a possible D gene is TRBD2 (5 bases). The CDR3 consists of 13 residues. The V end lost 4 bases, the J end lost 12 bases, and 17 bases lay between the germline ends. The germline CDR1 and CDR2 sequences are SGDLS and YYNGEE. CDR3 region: CASSPSPGSGQFF. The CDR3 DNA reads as TGTGCCAGCAGCCCGAGTCCTGGGAGTGGGCAGTTCTTC.

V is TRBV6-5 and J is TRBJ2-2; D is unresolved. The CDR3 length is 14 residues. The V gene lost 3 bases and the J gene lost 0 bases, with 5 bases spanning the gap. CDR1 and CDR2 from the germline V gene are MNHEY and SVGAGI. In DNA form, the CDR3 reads TGTGCCAGCAGTTATAACGCGAACACCGGGGAGCTGTTTTTT. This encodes CASSYNANTGELFF.

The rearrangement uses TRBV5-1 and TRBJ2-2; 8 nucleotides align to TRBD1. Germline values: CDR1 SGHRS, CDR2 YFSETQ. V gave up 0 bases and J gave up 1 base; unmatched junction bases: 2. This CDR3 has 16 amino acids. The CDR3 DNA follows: TGCGCCAGCAGCTTGGATGGACAGGGGAACACCGGGGAGCTGTTTTTT. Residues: CASSLDGQGNTGELFF.

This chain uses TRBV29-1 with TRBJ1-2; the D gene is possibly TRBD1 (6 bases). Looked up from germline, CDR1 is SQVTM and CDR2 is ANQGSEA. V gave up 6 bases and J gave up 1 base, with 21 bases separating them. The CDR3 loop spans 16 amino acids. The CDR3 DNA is TGCAGCGTCCACGGGCAGGGGCGAGGAGTTAACTATGGCTACACCTTC. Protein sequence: CSVHGQGRGVNYGYTF.

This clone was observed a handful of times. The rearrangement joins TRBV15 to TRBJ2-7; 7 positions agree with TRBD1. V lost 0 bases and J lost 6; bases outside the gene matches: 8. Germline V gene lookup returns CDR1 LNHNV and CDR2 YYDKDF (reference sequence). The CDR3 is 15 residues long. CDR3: CATSRDPTGSGEQYF. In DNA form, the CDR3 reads TGTGCCACCAGCAGAGATCCGACAGGGTCCGGCGAGCAGTACTTC.